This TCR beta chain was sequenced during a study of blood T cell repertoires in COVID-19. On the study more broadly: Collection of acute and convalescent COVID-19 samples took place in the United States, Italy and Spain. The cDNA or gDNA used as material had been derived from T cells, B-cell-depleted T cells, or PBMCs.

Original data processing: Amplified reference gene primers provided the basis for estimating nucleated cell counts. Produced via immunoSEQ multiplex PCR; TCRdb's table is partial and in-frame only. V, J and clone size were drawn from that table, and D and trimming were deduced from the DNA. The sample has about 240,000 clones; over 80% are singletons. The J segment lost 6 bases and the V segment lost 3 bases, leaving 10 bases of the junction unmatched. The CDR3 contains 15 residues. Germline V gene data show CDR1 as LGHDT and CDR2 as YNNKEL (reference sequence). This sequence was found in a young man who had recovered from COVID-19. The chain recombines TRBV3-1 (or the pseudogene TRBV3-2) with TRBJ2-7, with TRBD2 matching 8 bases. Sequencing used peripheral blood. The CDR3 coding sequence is TGTGCCAGCAGCCAGATCGCGGGGGGCCTCGTCGAGCAGTACTTC. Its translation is CASSQIAGGLVEQYF.